In this sample, the clone carrying this TCR beta chain turned up a few times. What it recognizes is unknown. This sample is part of a study of response to subunit inactivated influenza vaccine. Each CDR3 protein gets one entry after TCRdb re-called the RT-PCR reads with MiXCR. The sample comprises fewer than 250,000 distinct CDR3 sequences, 13% to 15% of which are singletons, and roughly 24% rests with the top ten. Whole-study findings and limits: There was a suggestion from the authors that each seasonal influenza vaccination recruits few new T cells.

The source was CD8+ T cells sorted from PBMCs, collected more than 4 days after vaccination. The clonotype originates from a man in his forties or fifties who received an inactivated influenza vaccine.

CDR3 nucleotide sequence: TGTGCCAGCCGCGGAGGGGGGAGCTCCTACAATGAGCAGTTCTTC. Its translation is CASRGGGSSYNEQFF. V gene TRBV7-9 combines with J gene TRBJ2-1; D tentatively reads TRBD1 or TRBD2 (6 bases each). Germline V gene lookup returns CDR1 SEHNR and CDR2 FQNEAQ (reference sequence). V lost 8 bases and J lost 0, with 14 bases in between. The CDR3 has 15 amino acids.